This T cell receptor beta chain was sequenced during a study of cytotoxic CD8 clonotypes in ibrutinib-treated CLL. Across the whole study: Patients: about a dozen relapsed/refractory, roughly 14 treatment-naive, 17 to 18 IGHV unmutated. After a median about 13 months on treatment (6 to 36), response samples were drawn.

Measured with immunoSEQ multiplex PCR; TCRdb has only the in-frame clones, and not every one. The table records 300,000 to 350,000 clones, about 77% of them present only once. Germline V gives CDR1 LGHNT, CDR2 FRNRAP. V lost 7 bases and J 3 bases, leaving 16 bases between the germline ends. The CDR3 is made up of 15 amino acids. This TCR came from a human donor with chronic lymphocytic leukemia. This rearrangement joins TRBV12-5 to TRBJ1-3; D unclear. The material sequenced was PBMCs, taken before ibrutinib treatment. In nucleotides, the CDR3 is TGTGCTAGTGAGGAGGGAGCGGCTTATGGAAACACCATATATTTT. Encoded protein: CASEEGAAYGNTIYF.